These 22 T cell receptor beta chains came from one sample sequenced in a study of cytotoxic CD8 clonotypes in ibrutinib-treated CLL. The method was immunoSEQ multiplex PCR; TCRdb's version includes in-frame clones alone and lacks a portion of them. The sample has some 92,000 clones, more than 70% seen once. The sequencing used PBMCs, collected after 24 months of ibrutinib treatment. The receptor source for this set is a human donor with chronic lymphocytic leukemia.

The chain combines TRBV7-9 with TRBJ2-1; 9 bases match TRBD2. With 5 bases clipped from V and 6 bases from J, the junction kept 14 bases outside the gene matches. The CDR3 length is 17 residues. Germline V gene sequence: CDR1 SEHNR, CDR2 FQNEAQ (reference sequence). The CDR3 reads CASSPAGLAGFGNEQFF. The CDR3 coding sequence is TGTGCCAGCAGCCCGGCTGGGCTAGCGGGGTTCGGCAATGAGCAGTTCTTC.

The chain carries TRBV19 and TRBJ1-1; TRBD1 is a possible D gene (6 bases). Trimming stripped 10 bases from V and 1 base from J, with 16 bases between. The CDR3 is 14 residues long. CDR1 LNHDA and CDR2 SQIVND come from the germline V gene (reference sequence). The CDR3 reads CATLGGSGNTEAFF. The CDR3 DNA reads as TGTGCCACCCTAGGGGGTTCAGGGAACACTGAAGCTTTCTTT.

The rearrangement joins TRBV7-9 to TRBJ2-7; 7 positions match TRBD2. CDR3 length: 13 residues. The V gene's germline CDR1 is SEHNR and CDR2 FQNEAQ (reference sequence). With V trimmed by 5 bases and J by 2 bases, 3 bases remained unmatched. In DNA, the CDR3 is TGTGCCAGCAGCGTGGCGGGAGCCTACGAGCAGTACTTC. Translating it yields CASSVAGAYEQYF.

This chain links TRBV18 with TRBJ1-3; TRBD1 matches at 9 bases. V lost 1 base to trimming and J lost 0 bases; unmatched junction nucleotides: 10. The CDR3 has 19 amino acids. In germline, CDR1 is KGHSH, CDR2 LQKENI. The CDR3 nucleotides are TGTGCCAGCTCACCACAGACATTACAGGGGGCTCTCTCTGGAAACACCATATATTTT. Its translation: CASSPQTLQGALSGNTIYF.

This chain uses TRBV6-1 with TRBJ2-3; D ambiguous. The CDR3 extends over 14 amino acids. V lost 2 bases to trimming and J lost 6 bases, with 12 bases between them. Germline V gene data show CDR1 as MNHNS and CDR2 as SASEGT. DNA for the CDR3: TGTGCCAGCAGTGAATCCGGACCCCCGGATACGCAGTATTTT. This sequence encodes CASSESGPPDTQYF.

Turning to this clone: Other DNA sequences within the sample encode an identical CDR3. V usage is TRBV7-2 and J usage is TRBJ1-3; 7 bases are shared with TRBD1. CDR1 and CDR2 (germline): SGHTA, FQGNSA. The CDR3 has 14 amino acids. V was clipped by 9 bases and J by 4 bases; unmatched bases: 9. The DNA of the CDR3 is TGTGCCAGTAGACAGACAGGGCTAGGAAACACCATATATTTT. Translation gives CASRQTGLGNTIYF.

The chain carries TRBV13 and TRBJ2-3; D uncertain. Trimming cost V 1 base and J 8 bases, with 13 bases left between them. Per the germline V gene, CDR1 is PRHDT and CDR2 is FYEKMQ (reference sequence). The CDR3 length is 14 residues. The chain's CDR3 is CASSLASGPGTQYF. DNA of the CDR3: TGTGCCAGCAGCTTAGCGTCGGGCCCGGGTACGCAGTATTTT. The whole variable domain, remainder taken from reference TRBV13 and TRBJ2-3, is AAGVIQSPRHLIKEKRETATLKCYPIPRHDTVYWYQQGPGQDPQFLISFYEKMQSDKGSIPDRFSAQQFSDYHSELNMSSLELGDSALYFCASSLASGPGTQYFGPGTRLTVL.

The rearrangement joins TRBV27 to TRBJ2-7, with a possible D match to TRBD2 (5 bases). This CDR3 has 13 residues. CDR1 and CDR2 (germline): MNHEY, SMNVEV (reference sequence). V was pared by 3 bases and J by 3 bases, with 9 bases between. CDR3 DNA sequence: TGTGCCAGCAGTTTTCTAGCAGGCTACGAGCAGTACTTC. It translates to CASSFLAGYEQYF.

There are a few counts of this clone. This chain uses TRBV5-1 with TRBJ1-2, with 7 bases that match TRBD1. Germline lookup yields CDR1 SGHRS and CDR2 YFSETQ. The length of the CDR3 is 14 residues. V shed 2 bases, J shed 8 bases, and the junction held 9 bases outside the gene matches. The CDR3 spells CASSLGAGGDGYTF. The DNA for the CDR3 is TGCGCCAGCAGCTTAGGAGCAGGGGGAGACGGCTACACCTTC.

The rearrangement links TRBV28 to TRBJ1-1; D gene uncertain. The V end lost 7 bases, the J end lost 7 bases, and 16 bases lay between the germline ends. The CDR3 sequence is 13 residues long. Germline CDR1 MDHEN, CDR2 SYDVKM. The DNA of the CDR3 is TGTGCCAGCAAAACTGTTGGGCGAGGTGAAGCTTTCTTT. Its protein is CASKTVGRGEAFF. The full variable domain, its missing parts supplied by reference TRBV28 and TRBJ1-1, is DVKVTQSSRYLVKRTGEKVFLECVQDMDHENMFWYRQDPGLGLRLIYFSYDVKMKEKGDIPEGYSVSREKKERFSLILESASTNQTSMYLCASKTVGRGEAFFGQGTRLTVV.

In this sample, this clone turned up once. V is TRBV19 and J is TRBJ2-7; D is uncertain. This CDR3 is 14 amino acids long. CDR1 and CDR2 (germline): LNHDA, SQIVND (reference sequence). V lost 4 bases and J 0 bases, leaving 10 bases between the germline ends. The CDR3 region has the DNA TGTGCCAGTAGTAGTACGGGCAGCTCCTACGAGCAGTACTTC. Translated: CASSSTGSSYEQYF.

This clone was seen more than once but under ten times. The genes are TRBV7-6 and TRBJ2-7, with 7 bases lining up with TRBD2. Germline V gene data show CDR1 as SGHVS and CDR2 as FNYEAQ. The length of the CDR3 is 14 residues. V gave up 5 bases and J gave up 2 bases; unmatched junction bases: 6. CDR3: CASSPEAGTYEQYF. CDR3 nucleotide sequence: TGTGCCAGCAGCCCAGAAGCGGGGACCTACGAGCAGTACTTC.

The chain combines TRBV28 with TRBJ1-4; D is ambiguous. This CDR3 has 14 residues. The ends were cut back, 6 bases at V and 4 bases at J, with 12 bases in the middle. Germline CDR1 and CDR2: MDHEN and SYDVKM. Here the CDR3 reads CASSSEQNNEKLFF. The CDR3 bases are TGTGCCAGCAGCTCCGAACAGAATAATGAAAAACTGTTTTTT.

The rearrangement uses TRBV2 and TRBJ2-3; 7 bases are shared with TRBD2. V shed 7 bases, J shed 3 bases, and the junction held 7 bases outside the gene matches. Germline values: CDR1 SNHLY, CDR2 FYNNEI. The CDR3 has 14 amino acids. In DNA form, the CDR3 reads TGTGCCAGCATTAGACTAGCTACGACAGATACGCAGTATTTT. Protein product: CASIRLATTDTQYF.

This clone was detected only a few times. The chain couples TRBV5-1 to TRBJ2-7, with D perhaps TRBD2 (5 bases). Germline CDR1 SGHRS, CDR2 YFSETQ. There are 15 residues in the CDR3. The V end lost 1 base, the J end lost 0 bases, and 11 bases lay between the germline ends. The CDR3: CASSLLLGSSYEQYF. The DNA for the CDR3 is TGCGCCAGCAGCTTGCTCTTAGGGAGCTCCTACGAGCAGTACTTC.

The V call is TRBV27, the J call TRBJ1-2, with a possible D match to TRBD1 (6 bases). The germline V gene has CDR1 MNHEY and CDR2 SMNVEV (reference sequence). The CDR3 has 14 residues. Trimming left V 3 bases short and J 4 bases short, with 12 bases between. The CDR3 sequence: CASSFRGQTYGYTF. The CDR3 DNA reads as TGTGCCAGCAGTTTCCGGGGACAAACCTATGGCTACACCTTC.

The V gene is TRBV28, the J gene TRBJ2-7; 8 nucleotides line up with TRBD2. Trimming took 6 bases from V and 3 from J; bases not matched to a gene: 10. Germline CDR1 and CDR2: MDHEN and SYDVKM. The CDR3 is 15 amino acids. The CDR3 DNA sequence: TGTGCCAGCAGCCCCGAGAGGCGGGAGGTCTACGAGCAGTACTTC. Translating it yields CASSPERREVYEQYF.

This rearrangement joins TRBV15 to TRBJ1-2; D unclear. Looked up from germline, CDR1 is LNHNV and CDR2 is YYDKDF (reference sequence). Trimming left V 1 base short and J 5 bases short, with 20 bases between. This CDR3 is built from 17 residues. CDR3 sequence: CATSRVEGVRNIYGYTF. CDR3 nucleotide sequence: TGTGCCACCAGCAGAGTAGAGGGTGTCAGAAACATATATGGCTACACCTTC. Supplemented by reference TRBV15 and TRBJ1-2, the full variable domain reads DAMVIQNPRYQVTQFGKPVTLSCSQTLNHNVMYWYQQKSSQAPKLLFHYYDKDFNNEADTPDNFQSRRPNTSFCFLDIRSPGLGDTAMYLCATSRVEGVRNIYGYTFGSGTRLTVV.

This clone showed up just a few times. In nucleotides, the CDR3 is TGTGCCAGCACCCACACAGGGGGCACTGAAGCTTTCTTT. Protein sequence: CASTHTGGTEAFF. The rearrangement links TRBV27 to TRBJ1-1, with 8 bases identical to TRBD1. CDR1 and CDR2 from the germline V gene are MNHEY and SMNVEV (reference sequence). The CDR3 contains 13 residues. Trimming at V came to 7 bases and at J to 4 bases, leaving 5 bases not matched to a gene.

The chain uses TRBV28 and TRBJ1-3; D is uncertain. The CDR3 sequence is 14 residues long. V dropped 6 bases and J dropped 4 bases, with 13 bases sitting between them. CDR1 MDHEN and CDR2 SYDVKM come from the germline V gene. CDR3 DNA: TGTGCCAGCAGGAGGCGACCGCCCGGAAACACCATATATTTT. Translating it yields CASRRRPPGNTIYF.

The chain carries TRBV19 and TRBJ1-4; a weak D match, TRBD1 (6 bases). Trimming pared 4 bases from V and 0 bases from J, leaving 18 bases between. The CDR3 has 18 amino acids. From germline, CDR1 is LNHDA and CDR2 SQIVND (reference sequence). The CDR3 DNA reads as TGTGCCAGTAGTAGGCCTCGACAGGACTCTGCAACTAATGAAAAACTGTTTTTT. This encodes CASSRPRQDSATNEKLFF.

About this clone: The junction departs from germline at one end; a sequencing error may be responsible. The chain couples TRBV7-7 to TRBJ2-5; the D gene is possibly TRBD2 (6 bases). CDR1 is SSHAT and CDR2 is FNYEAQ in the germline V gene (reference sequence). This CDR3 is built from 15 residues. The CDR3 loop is CASSILGGNIETQYF. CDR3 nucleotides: TGTGCTAGCAGCATCCTCGGGGGAAACATCGAGACCCAGTACTTC. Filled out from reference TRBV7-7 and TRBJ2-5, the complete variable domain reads GAGVSQSPRYKVTKRGQDVTLRCDPISSHATLYWYQQALGQGPEFLTYFNYEAQPDKSGLPSDRFSAERPEGSISTLTIQRTEQRDSAMYRCASSILGGNIETQYFGPGTRLLVL.